This entry is about one T cell receptor beta chain. The table came from immunoSEQ multiplex PCR; TCRdb's copy has only in-frame clones and leaves some out. The sample has fewer than 350,000 clones, 89% seen once. The data derive from a study of blood T cell repertoires in COVID-19. Trimming at V came to 2 bases and at J to 10 bases, leaving 16 bases not matched to a gene. CDR1 and CDR2 from the germline V gene are SGHNT and YYREEE (reference sequence). This CDR3 region has 17 residues. The clonotype comes from a middle-aged woman who had recovered from COVID-19. This chain joins TRBV5-4 and TRBJ2-1, with 9 bases fitting TRBD1. Sequences were obtained from PBMCs or T cells enriched from blood (not recorded which). CDR3: CASSFPTGGPRAGEQFF. The DNA for the CDR3 is TGTGCCAGCAGCTTCCCAACAGGGGGCCCCAGAGCAGGGGAGCAGTTCTTC.